The 20 T cell receptor beta chains reported below all come from one sample, sequenced in a study of long-term antiretroviral therapy in people with HIV. At the survey level, the v3.0 immunoSEQ assay was run. Sequenced by immunoSEQ multiplex PCR; TCRdb stores in-frame clones only, minus some. The profile covers approximately 26,000 clones, with over 85% appearing a single time and 3.6% taken by the ten largest. Sequencing was performed on unsorted PBMCs, taken 1.8 years after starting antiretroviral therapy. These receptors originate from a woman under 30 with HIV.

This chain uses TRBV7-9 with TRBJ2-5, with D perhaps TRBD2 (7 bases). CDR1 is SEHNR, CDR2 FQNEAQ, per germline (reference sequence). The CDR3 covers 16 residues. The germline V and J ends were trimmed by 4 bases and 3 bases, with 18 bases remaining between them. Here the CDR3 DNA reads TGTGCCAGCAGCTGGACCGGGGGCGCGGGAGAAGAGACCCAGTACTTC. Its translation is CASSWTGGAGEETQYF.

A single count supports this clone. The gene calls are TRBV7-9 and TRBJ2-5; D not resolved. The V gene lost 2 bases and the J gene lost 2 bases, with 9 bases spanning the gap. There are 14 residues in the CDR3. Germline CDR1 and CDR2: SEHNR and FQNEAQ (reference sequence). CDR3 in DNA: TGTGCCAGCAGCTTATTAGGCTCGCAAGAGACCCAGTACTTC. It specifies CASSLLGSQETQYF. The full variable domain, in which reference TRBV7-9 and TRBJ2-5 provide the parts outside the CDR3, is DTGVSQNPRHKITKRGQNVTFRCDPISEHNRLYWYRQTLGQGPEFLTYFQNEAQLEKSRLLSDRFSAERPKGSFSTLEIQRTEQGDSAMYLCASSLLGSQETQYFGPGTRLLVL.

CDR3 residues: CASSDGLGGRSEAFF. The CDR3 DNA sequence: TGCGCCAGCAGCGATGGTCTGGGGGGAAGGTCTGAAGCTTTCTTT. The chain links TRBV5-1 to TRBJ1-1, with D maybe TRBD1 (5 bases). The germline gives CDR1 SGHRS, CDR2 YFSETQ. Trimming left V 4 bases short and J 6 bases short, with 19 bases between. The CDR3 runs 15 residues.

V gene TRBV12-5 combines with J gene TRBJ1-1, with a weak D call TRBD1 (5 bases). CDR1 is LGHNT, CDR2 FRNRAP, per germline. The V gene lost 6 bases and the J gene lost 7 bases, with 9 bases spanning the gap. There are 11 residues in the CDR3. The CDR3 bases are TGTGCTAGTGGCAGGGAGGGTGAAGCTTTCTTT. It yields the protein CASGREGEAFF.

The rearrangement links TRBV19 to TRBJ2-1; 8 nucleotides line up with TRBD2. The CDR3 covers 14 residues. CDR1 is LNHDA and CDR2 is SQIVND in the germline V gene (reference sequence). Trimming took 4 bases from V and 7 from J; bases not matched to a gene: 6. As DNA, the CDR3 is TGTGCCAGTAGTACTACTAGCGGTCATAATGAGCAGTTCTTC. Residues: CASSTTSGHNEQFF. The full variable domain, its missing parts supplied by reference TRBV19 and TRBJ2-1, is DGGITQSPKYLFRKEGQNVTLSCEQNLNHDAMYWYRQDPGQGLRLIYYSQIVNDFQKGDIAEGYSVSREKKESFPLTVTSAQKNPTAFYLCASSTTSGHNEQFFGPGTRLTVL.

Comment on this clone: The sample contains more than one DNA sequence encoding this CDR3. This chain uses TRBV5-1 with TRBJ2-7; TRBD1 aligns across 7 bases. Germline V gene sequence: CDR1 SGHRS, CDR2 YFSETQ. The CDR3 totals 15 residues. V shed 0 bases, J shed 2 bases, and the junction held 5 bases outside the gene matches. This chain's CDR3 is CASSLGTGSTYEQYF. The CDR3 coding sequence is TGCGCCAGCAGCTTGGGGACAGGCAGTACCTACGAGCAGTACTTC. The full variable domain, completed using reference TRBV5-1 and TRBJ2-7, is KAGVTQTPRYLIKTRGQQVTLSCSPISGHRSVSWYQQTPGQGLQFLFEYFSETQRNKGNFPGRFSGRQFSNSRSEMNVSTLELGDSALYLCASSLGTGSTYEQYFGPGTRLTVT.

The chain carries TRBV4-3 and TRBJ1-2; D not resolved. The V and J ends lost 1 base and 7 bases respectively, with 13 bases between them. CDR3 size: 14 residues. CDR1 LGHNA and CDR2 YSLEER come from the germline V gene. The CDR3 region has the DNA TGCGCCAGCAGCCAAGGACGGAGATGGGGTGGCTACACCTTC. It codes for CASSQGRRWGGYTF.

The chain is built from TRBV28 and TRBJ1-5, with D unclear. The V gene's germline CDR1 is MDHEN and CDR2 SYDVKM. The germline V and J ends were trimmed by 3 bases and 3 bases, with 9 bases remaining between them. The CDR3 has 14 residues. The CDR3 DNA sequence: TGTGCCAGCAGTTTGGTGGCAGACAATCAGCCCCAGCATTTT. This gives the protein CASSLVADNQPQHF.

The chain joins TRBV5-6 to TRBJ2-5; 8 bases match TRBD1. The CDR3 is 14 residues long. CDR1 SGHDT and CDR2 YYEEEE come from the germline V gene. The V segment lost 3 bases and the J segment 6 bases; nucleotides outside the gene matches: 7. DNA of the CDR3: TGTGCCAGCAGCTACAGGGGGTTTAGGCAGACCCAGTACTTC. This codes for CASSYRGFRQTQYF.

This chain links TRBV9 with TRBJ2-5, with TRBD2 matching 10 bases. This CDR3 is built from 15 residues. The germline gives CDR1 SGDLS, CDR2 YYNGEE. With V trimmed by 0 bases and J by 4 bases, 3 bases remained unmatched. CDR3 residues: CASSVVRLAGETQYF. CDR3 bases: TGTGCCAGCAGCGTAGTGCGACTAGCGGGAGAGACCCAGTACTTC.

The V call is TRBV9, the J call TRBJ2-1, with D maybe TRBD2 (6 bases). V lost 2 bases and J lost 4, with 19 bases in between. Germline CDR1 reads SGDLS; CDR2 reads YYNGEE. This CDR3 spans 17 amino acids. The CDR3 protein is CASSVENTSRRYNEQFF. DNA of the CDR3: TGTGCCAGCAGCGTCGAAAATACTAGCAGGCGTTACAATGAGCAGTTCTTC. Full variable domain (missing parts from reference TRBV9 and TRBJ2-1): DSGVTQTPKHLITATGQRVTLRCSPRSGDLSVYWYQQSLDQGLQFLIQYYNGEERAKGNILERFSAQQFPDLHSELNLSSLELGDSALYFCASSVENTSRRYNEQFFGPGTRLTVL.

The chain links TRBV6-1 to TRBJ2-1; 11 bases align to TRBD2. Germline-derived CDR1 and CDR2 are MNHNS and SASEGT. The length of the CDR3 is 15 residues. J lost 10 bases, V lost 5 bases, and 10 bases had no gene match. In DNA form, the CDR3 reads TGTGCCAGCAGTCCGGGACTAGCGGCCCCGAGGGAGCAGTTCTTC. It is translated as CASSPGLAAPREQFF.

The chain employs TRBV11-3 and TRBJ1-3; D might be TRBD1 (5 bases). Trimming shortened V by 5 bases and J by 2 bases, and 16 bases separated the two germline ends. The CDR3 length is 16 residues. Germline loops: CDR1 SGHNT, CDR2 YENEEA. The CDR3 is CASSPGTDGPGNTIYF. CDR3 DNA: TGTGCCAGCAGCCCCGGGACGGATGGACCTGGAAACACCATATATTTT.

This rearrangement joins TRBV11-2 to TRBJ2-7, with a tentative D call TRBD2 (5 bases). The V gene's germline CDR1 is SGHAT and CDR2 FQNNGV. V lost 2 bases, J lost 2 bases, and 10 bases lay in between. This CDR3 region has 14 residues. The CDR3 loop reads CASSLRGGTYEQYF. CDR3 nucleotides: TGTGCCAGCAGCTTAAGAGGAGGAACCTACGAGCAGTACTTC.

The CDR3 loop is CASSQLGEQYF. CDR3 nucleotides: TGCGCCAGCAGCCAACTGGGGGAGCAGTACTTC. This sequence joins TRBV4-1 and TRBJ2-7; D gene uncertain. There are 11 residues in the CDR3. V was shortened by 2 bases and J by 7 bases, with 6 bases between the two germline ends. The germline V gene has CDR1 MGHRA and CDR2 YSYEKL.

The rearrangement joins TRBV7-8 to TRBJ2-1, with D possibly TRBD2 on 5 matching bases. Germline loops: CDR1 SGHVS, CDR2 FQNEAQ. V was clipped by 4 bases and J by 3 bases, with 13 bases between them. This CDR3 spans 15 amino acids. The CDR3 DNA reads TGTGCCAGCAGCTCCAGCGGTAGGAGCTACAATGAGCAGTTCTTC. This sequence encodes CASSSSGRSYNEQFF.

The table lists this clone with a count of one. The V call is TRBV7-8, the J call TRBJ1-2, with TRBD1 matching 7 bases. Per the germline V gene, CDR1 is SGHVS and CDR2 is FQNEAQ. The V gene end was trimmed by 3 bases and the J gene end by 7 bases; junction bases not matched to a gene: 8. There are 14 residues in the CDR3. Here the CDR3 reads CASSFRQGPGGYTF. DNA of the CDR3: TGTGCCAGCAGCTTCCGACAGGGTCCAGGTGGCTACACCTTC.

This chain connects TRBV6-5 to TRBJ2-5; D unclear. This CDR3 region has 14 residues. CDR1 is MNHEY, CDR2 SVGAGI, per germline. Trimming took 4 bases from V and 1 from J, leaving 10 bases between them. This CDR3 reads CASSFRQAQETQYF. The CDR3 DNA reads TGTGCCAGCAGTTTCCGGCAGGCCCAAGAGACCCAGTACTTC.

This rearrangement joins TRBV4-3 to TRBJ2-6; D gene unclear. The CDR3 is made up of 15 amino acids. CDR1 LGHNA and CDR2 YSLEER come from the germline V gene. V lost 1 base, J lost 4 bases, and 8 bases lay in between. The CDR3: CASSQGALGANVLTF. The CDR3 DNA reads as TGCGCCAGCAGCCAAGGCGCCTTGGGGGCCAACGTCCTGACTTTC.

The chain has TRBV4-3 and TRBJ2-3; 10 bases line up with TRBD1. CDR1 LGHNA and CDR2 YSLEER come from the germline V gene. J was trimmed by 3 bases and V by 0 bases; bases with no gene match: 3. CDR3 length: 16 residues. In DNA form, the CDR3 reads TGCGCCAGCAGCCAAGATGGGGGACAGGGGACAGATACGCAGTATTTT. Amino acids: CASSQDGGQGTDTQYF.